This paragraph covers one T cell receptor (beta chain) sequence. Antigen unknown. The CDR3 totals 21 residues. V dropped 6 bases and J dropped 1; count of bases not matched to a gene: 25. CDR1 is MNHEY, CDR2 SMNVEV, per germline (reference sequence). This record belongs to a study of cytomegalovirus exposure and HLA in healthy donors. Repertoires were generated with immunoSEQ multiplex PCR, while TCRdb's copy carries only in-frame clones and drops some. Of about 150,000 clones listed, about 80% are singletons. Broader study findings: Altogether, 170 or so TCR beta chains were recorded as cytomegalovirus-associated. That first-cohort TCR clusters tended to co-occur in the 120 or so validation repertoires was found in a later analysis.

This chain uses TRBV27 with TRBJ2-7, with 9 positions matching TRBD2. Material for sequencing was PBMCs. The source of this sequence is a man younger than 45 in good health and CMV-seropositive. The CDR3: CASRRTAGGGGRAEKSYEQYF. In DNA form, the CDR3 reads TGTGCCAGCAGACGTACCGCCGGGGGGGGCGGGAGGGCCGAGAAGTCCTACGAGCAGTACTTC.